Following are 9 T cell receptor beta chains from one sample sequenced in a study of blood T cells in healthy people across ages (dated by TCRdb to between 2015 and 2017). Library preparation used 5' RACE. The data were produced on an Illumina HiSeq 2500. A second PCR of roughly 7 to 12 cycles was performed with a sample-barcoded 5' primer and a J-beta primer mix. Starting from the raw public reads, TCRdb applied fastp trimming at Q25, assembled clones with MiXCR and retained in-frame beta chains. Records with the same CDR3 protein are collapsed into one entry carrying the most frequent genes and DNA. The sample profile shows approximately 780,000 distinct CDR3 sequences; 20% to 30% of them were found once. 2.5% to 3.5% of the sample comes from the top ten. The same data also contributed to another study, on T cells of mothers and their children.

Sequenced: blood. These receptors originate from a boy aged 5-17 years in good health.

The sample holds many counts of this clonotype. This CDR3 is CASSRGQGGNIQYF. In DNA form, the CDR3 reads TGTGCCAGCAGCCGCGGACAGGGAGGAAACATTCAGTACTTC. The chain recombines TRBV6-6 with TRBJ2-4; the match to TRBD1 covers 8 bases. The trim removed 6 bases at V and 6 bases at J, leaving 7 bases unmatched. The V gene's germline CDR1 is MNHNY and CDR2 SVGAGI (reference sequence). This CDR3 has 14 amino acids.

The chain carries TRBV7-9 and TRBJ2-7; 7 bases fit TRBD2. V lost 8 bases to trimming and J lost 2 bases; unmatched junction nucleotides: 9. Germline CDR1 is SEHNR and CDR2 is FQNEAQ (reference sequence). CDR3 length: 14 amino acids. The CDR3 protein is CASGPRTSPYEQYF. In nucleotides, the CDR3 is TGTGCCAGCGGACCGAGGACTAGTCCCTACGAGCAGTACTTC.

The chain carries TRBV12-3 or TRBV12-4 and TRBJ1-2; D is possibly TRBD1 (5 bases). CDR3 length: 15 residues. The germline V and J ends were trimmed by 5 bases and 1 base, with 14 bases remaining between them. The CDR3 DNA is TGTGCCAGCAGTCCTCGGGCAGGGCTTAACTATGGCTACACCTTC. Encoded protein: CASSPRAGLNYGYTF.

The gene calls are TRBV20-1 and TRBJ1-5; 9 bases line up with TRBD1. Trimming removed 3 bases from V and 5 bases from J; junction bases left unmatched: 8. Germline CDR1 DFQATT, CDR2 SNEGSKA (reference sequence). This CDR3 is 15 amino acids long. The CDR3 DNA follows: TGCAGTGCTAGGGGGGACAGGGTGAGGGATCAGCCCCAGCATTTT. Translated, it gives CSARGDRVRDQPQHF.

This clonotype was detected only a few times. The CDR3 spells CASSQGGTPTNEKLFF. Written as DNA, the CDR3 is TGCGCCAGCAGCCAAGGGGGCACTCCAACTAATGAAAAACTGTTTTTT. This chain connects TRBV4-1 to TRBJ1-4; D may be TRBD1 (5 bases). The V end lost 1 base, the J end lost 0 bases, and 9 bases lay between the germline ends. This CDR3 is 16 amino acids long. Per the germline V gene, CDR1 is MGHRA and CDR2 is YSYEKL.

This clonotype has more than one count but fewer than ten. This chain links TRBV18 with TRBJ2-1; D unclear. The ends were cut back, 1 base at V and 0 bases at J, with 10 bases in the middle. Germline lookup yields CDR1 KGHSH and CDR2 LQKENI. CDR3 length equals 16 residues. Written as DNA, the CDR3 is TGTGCCAGCTCACCACAACTGGCGTCCTCCTACAATGAGCAGTTCTTC. Encoded protein: CASSPQLASSYNEQFF.

This rearrangement joins TRBV4-1 to TRBJ2-7; 7 bases are shared with TRBD2. The CDR3 length is 18 residues. The germline V gene has CDR1 MGHRA and CDR2 YSYEKL. The ends lost 2 bases at V and 0 bases at J; junction bases unmatched: 13. The CDR3 loop reads CASSQSSGKVVRSYEQYF. CDR3 in DNA: TGCGCCAGCAGCCAATCCAGCGGGAAGGTGGTTCGCTCCTACGAGCAGTACTTC.

This chain uses TRBV20-1 with TRBJ2-7; 8 positions match TRBD1. The CDR3 consists of 14 residues. Germline-derived CDR1 and CDR2 are DFQATT and SNEGSKA (reference sequence). J was trimmed by 4 bases and V by 5 bases; bases with no gene match: 10. CDR3 nucleotide sequence: TGCAGTGCTTTAGCCCCGGGACAGGCATACGAGCAGTACTTC. It yields the protein CSALAPGQAYEQYF.

This sequence joins TRBV6-5 and TRBJ1-3, with 7 bases that match TRBD1. The V gene's germline CDR1 is MNHEY and CDR2 SVGAGI. Trimming took 0 bases from V and 0 from J; bases not matched to a gene: 8. This CDR3 comprises 18 residues. CDR3: CASSYSRTGPSSGNTIYF. As DNA, the CDR3 is TGTGCCAGCAGTTACTCCCGGACAGGACCCTCCTCTGGAAACACCATATATTTT.